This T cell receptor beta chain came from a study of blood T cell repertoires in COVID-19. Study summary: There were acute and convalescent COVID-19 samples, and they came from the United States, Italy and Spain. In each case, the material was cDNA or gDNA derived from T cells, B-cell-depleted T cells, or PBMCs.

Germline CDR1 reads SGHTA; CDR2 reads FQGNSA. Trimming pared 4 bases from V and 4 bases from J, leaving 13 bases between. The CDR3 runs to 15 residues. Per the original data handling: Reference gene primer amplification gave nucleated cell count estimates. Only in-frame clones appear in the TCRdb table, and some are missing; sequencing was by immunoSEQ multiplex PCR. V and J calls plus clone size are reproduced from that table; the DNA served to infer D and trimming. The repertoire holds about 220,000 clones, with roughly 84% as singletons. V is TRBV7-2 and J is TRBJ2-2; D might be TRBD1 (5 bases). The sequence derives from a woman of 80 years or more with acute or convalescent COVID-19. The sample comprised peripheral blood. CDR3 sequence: CASSSQGRGTGELFF. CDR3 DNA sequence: TGTGCCAGCAGCTCCCAGGGAAGGGGCACCGGGGAGCTGTTTTTT.